This is a list of T cell receptor beta chains from one sample in a study of metastatic and nonmetastatic thyroid tumors. Using MiXCR, TCRdb re-called clones from the PCR reads. Altogether some 17,000 clones are present, 22% being singletons, with the ten largest covering 21%. The sequenced material came from adjacent normal tissue. These receptors were obtained from a female donor with papillary thyroid cancer or a benign thyroid nodule (not recorded which). Some clones in this sample may be carry-over from other donors' samples. Both conserved end residues are part of each CDR3. D genes are given only for firm matches. Clone size appears in some rows only: once, few, many, or a class for an expanded clone.

>TRBJ1-2|.|TRBD1|TRBV20-1
TGCAGTGCACGGACAGGGGAAGGGGGCTACACCTTC
CSARTGEGGYTF
>TRBJ1-2|large|.|TRBV7-9
TGTGCCAGCAGCTTCCCGGGACTGAACTATGGCTACACCTTC
CASSFPGLNYGYTF
>TRBJ1-2|.|.|TRBV15
TGTGCCACCAGCAGAGGTACGGGATCCTATGGCTACACCTTC
CATSRGTGSYGYTF
>TRBJ2-5|few|.|TRBV7-9
TGTGCCAGCAGCTTGCTGGGGGGACGAAAAGAGACCCAGTACTTC
CASSLLGGRKETQYF
>TRBJ1-5|.|.|TRBV3-1
TGTGCCAGCAGCCGCTCACTCGACGGATCATATAGCAATCAGCCCCAGCATTTT
CASSRSLDGSYSNQPQHF
>TRBJ2-1|.|.|TRBV4-2
TGTGCCAGCAGCCAACCGGGCGAATTCCTATCCTACAATGAGCAGTTCTTC
CASSQPGEFLSYNEQFF
>TRBJ1-2|many|TRBD1|TRBV19
TGTGCCAGTAGCGGACAGGGGGACTATGGCTACACCTTC
CASSGQGDYGYTF
>TRBJ2-1|.|.|TRBV5-6
TGTGCCAGCAGCTTGGCCGGTAGGGTTATACACAATGAGCAGTTCTTC
CASSLAGRVIHNEQFF
>TRBJ2-2|.|TRBD2|TRBV2
TGTGCCAGCGGGACTAGCGGGAGAATCGGGGAGCTGTTTTTT
CASGTSGRIGELFF
>TRBJ1-5|.|TRBD1|TRBV9
TGTGCCAGCAGCGTAGACAGGGGGCGTAATCAGCCCCAGCATTTT
CASSVDRGRNQPQHF
>TRBJ2-7|few|.|TRBV15
TGTGCCACCAGCAGATCCCGGAGGGCAGGGCAAGGGGACGAGCAGTACTTC
CATSRSRRAGQGDEQYF
>TRBJ2-1|.|.|TRBV20-1
TGCAGTGCTAGCCCCGGAGGGGAGCAGTTCTTC
CSASPGGEQFF
>TRBJ2-7|.|TRBD2|TRBV5-1
TGCGCCAGCAGCTTGTCACTAGCGGGTTACGAGCAGTACTTC
CASSLSLAGYEQYF
>TRBJ2-7|few|.|TRBV6-1
TGTGCCAGCCGGGGATCATTCGGGAGATCCTACGAGCAGTACTTC
CASRGSFGRSYEQYF
>TRBJ2-3|medium-sized|.|TRBV19
TGTGCCAGTAGTAATCAGGGGGGGTCCACAGATACGCAGTATTTT
CASSNQGGSTDTQYF
>TRBJ2-7|many|TRBD1|TRBV6-1
TGTGCCAGCATGGACAGGGACCTATACGAGCAGTACTTC
CASMDRDLYEQYF
>TRBJ1-2|.|TRBD1|TRBV19
TGTGCCAGTTCGGACAGGGCCTATGGCTACACCTTC
CASSDRAYGYTF
>TRBJ1-6|few|.|TRBV30
TGTGCCTGGAGTGTACTGCCGGGGTCACCCCTCCACTTT
CAWSVLPGSPLHF
>TRBJ2-3|few|.|TRBV6-1
TGTGCCAGCAGTGAATGGTGGACGGGCCAAAGCACAGATACGCAGTATTTT
CASSEWWTGQSTDTQYF
>TRBJ2-5|few|.|TRBV7-3
TGTGCCAGCAGCCCGGAGGGCGAGACCCAGTACTTC
CASSPEGETQYF
>TRBJ1-2|few|TRBD1|TRBV30
TGTGCCTGGAAAGATAAGGACAGGGGTTTCTATGGCTACACCTTC
CAWKDKDRGFYGYTF
>TRBJ2-1|.|.|TRBV5-1
TGCGCCAGCAGCTTGGGGACGGGGTACAATGAGCAGTTCTTC
CASSLGTGYNEQFF
>TRBJ1-2|many|TRBD1|TRBV29-1
TGCAGCGTTGATGGGGAGGGACAGGGGGCCTATGGCTACACCTTC
CSVDGEGQGAYGYTF
>TRBJ2-4|few|.|TRBV27
TGTGCCAGCAGTTTTGGCCGAGCCAAAAACATTCAGTACTTC
CASSFGRAKNIQYF
>TRBJ1-2|few|.|TRBV28
TGTGCCAGCAAAATGGAACTCTATGGCTACACCTTC
CASKMELYGYTF
>TRBJ2-2|.|TRBD1|TRBV6-2/TRBV6-3
TGTGCCAGCAGAGGACAGGGGGCGAACACCGGGGAGCTGTTTTTT
CASRGQGANTGELFF
>TRBJ2-1|few|TRBD2|TRBV6-2/TRBV6-3
TGTGCCAGCAGTTCTAGCGGGAGCGACAATGAGCAGTTCTTC
CASSSSGSDNEQFF
>TRBJ2-3|.|.|TRBV12-3/TRBV12-4
TGTGCCAGCAGTTTTGTATATCGCTGGGGCACAGATACGCAGTATTTT
CASSFVYRWGTDTQYF
>TRBJ2-3|few|TRBD2|TRBV28
TGTGCCTGGGGGCGGGGGGTCACAGATACGCAGTATTTT
CAWGRGVTDTQYF